Listed here are 32 T cell receptor beta chains from one sample, sequenced in a study of STAT3 mutations in large granular lymphocyte leukemia (dated by TCRdb to about 2019). Receptor libraries were prepared by the immunoSEQ multiplex PCR assay. Here the immuneACCESS table is served through TCRdb, limited to in-frame sequences with V and J called. Missing clones are a known gap in these copies; in checked studies unresolved V genes cover under half, and the rest lacks a known reason. This sample has 30,000 to 45,000 clones in its table, and about 88% of those were observed once. The ten biggest clones cover about 0.46% of the sample. These TCRs' antigens remain unknown. Study-wide findings and limitations: At least one immunodominant TCRbeta clonotype was present in every T-LGLL patient, and multiple immunodominant subclonotypes appeared in about half of the T-LGLL patients.

The sample consisted of PBMCs. The receptors shown here come from a human donor with T large granular lymphocyte leukemia. Some clones in this sample may be carry-over from other donors' samples.

The chain couples TRBV4-1 to TRBJ2-2; weak D call: TRBD1 (5 bases). The CDR3 runs to 16 residues. V lost 0 bases and J 2 bases, leaving 10 bases between the germline ends. CDR1 and CDR2 from the germline V gene are MGHRA and YSYEKL. The CDR3 DNA follows: TGCGCCAGCAGCCAAGATCAGTGGACAAACACCGGGGAGCTGTTTTTT. Translation: CASSQDQWTNTGELFF.

The chain employs TRBV28 and TRBJ1-5; D perhaps matches TRBD1 (5 bases). This CDR3 comprises 15 residues. V was pared by 7 bases and J by 2 bases, with 15 bases between. Germline V CDR1 and CDR2: MDHEN, SYDVKM. The CDR3 here is CASIPSGRGNQPQHF. The DNA for the CDR3 is TGTGCCAGCATACCTTCGGGCAGGGGCAATCAGCCCCAGCATTTT.

V usage is TRBV15 and J usage is TRBJ2-5; D might be TRBD1 or TRBD2, each matching 5 bases. Trimming took 5 bases from V and 4 from J, leaving 17 bases between them. The CDR3 is made up of 15 amino acids. Per germline, CDR1 LNHNV and CDR2 YYDKDF (reference sequence). For the CDR3, the DNA is TGTGCCACCAGCTCTGCTCAGGGTGGACTAGAGACCCAGTACTTC. This codes for CATSSAQGGLETQYF. The full variable domain, in which reference TRBV15 and TRBJ2-5 provide the parts outside the CDR3, is DAMVIQNPRYQVTQFGKPVTLSCSQTLNHNVMYWYQQKSSQAPKLLFHYYDKDFNNEADTPDNFQSRRPNTSFCFLDIRSPGLGDTAMYLCATSSAQGGLETQYFGPGTRLLVL.

The chain links TRBV6-1 to TRBJ1-2; the D gene is possibly TRBD1 (5 bases). V gave up 8 bases and J gave up 7 bases, with 11 bases separating them. The germline CDR1 and CDR2 sequences are MNHNS and SASEGT. The CDR3 covers 11 residues. The CDR3 coding sequence is TGTGCCAGCGGGACGGGCGGTGGCTACACCTTC. Protein: CASGTGGGYTF.

This chain uses TRBV18 with TRBJ2-2; tentatively, D is TRBD1 (5 bases). V lost 3 bases, J lost 2 bases, and 19 bases lay in between. Germline lookup yields CDR1 KGHSH and CDR2 LQKENI. This CDR3 spans 18 amino acids. CDR3 sequence reads: CASSPGDRGLGNTGELFF. The CDR3 coding sequence is TGTGCCAGCTCACCTGGAGACAGAGGTCTCGGTAACACCGGGGAGCTGTTTTTT.

The gene calls are TRBV14 and TRBJ2-3; the D gene is possibly TRBD2 (6 bases). The CDR3 is 15 amino acids. In germline, CDR1 is SGHDN, CDR2 FVKESK. V was trimmed by 6 bases and J by 0 bases, leaving 13 bases between them. In DNA form, the CDR3 reads TGTGCCAGCAGTCGCGGGGTATCTAGCACAGATACGCAGTATTTT. This gives the protein CASSRGVSSTDTQYF.

This chain joins TRBV11-3 and TRBJ1-5; D unclear. The CDR3 consists of 17 residues. V lost 2 bases and J lost 3, with 17 bases in between. CDR1 SGHNT and CDR2 YENEEA come from the germline V gene. The CDR3 nucleotides are TGTGCCAGCAGCTTATTCCCAGCAGCCGTTTCCAATCAGCCCCAGCATTTT. This encodes CASSLFPAAVSNQPQHF.

V usage is TRBV5-5 and J usage is TRBJ2-5; possible D gene TRBD2, 6 bases. This CDR3 is built from 13 residues. The germline V and J ends were trimmed by 4 bases and 4 bases, with 11 bases remaining between them. Germline CDR1 SGHKS, CDR2 YYEKEE (reference sequence). The CDR3 loop is CASSRGGVETQYF. CDR3 DNA: TGTGCCAGCAGCAGGGGAGGAGTAGAGACCCAGTACTTC.

The rearrangement joins TRBV4-1 to TRBJ1-3; D may be TRBD1 (5 bases). V was shortened by 1 base and J by 0 bases, with 13 bases between the two germline ends. In germline, CDR1 is MGHRA, CDR2 YSYEKL. CDR3 length equals 17 residues. This CDR3 is CASSQGVTGPSGNTIYF. The CDR3 nucleotides are TGCGCCAGCAGCCAAGGGGTAACAGGCCCCTCTGGAAACACCATATATTTT.

CDR3 in amino acids: CASSLWDSQETQYF. The DNA for the CDR3 is TGTGCCAGCAGCTTGTGGGACAGCCAAGAGACCCAGTACTTC. The chain employs TRBV5-5 and TRBJ2-5, with 7 bases lining up with TRBD1. The length of the CDR3 is 14 residues. Germline lookup yields CDR1 SGHKS and CDR2 YYEKEE (reference sequence). Unmatched junction bases numbered 1, after V lost 1 base and J lost 1 base.

In its sample, this clone was seen once. The genes are TRBV30 and TRBJ1-5; the D gene is possibly TRBD1 (6 bases). This CDR3 has 15 residues. The V and J ends lost 3 bases and 2 bases respectively, with 14 bases between them. Looked up from germline, CDR1 is GTSNPN and CDR2 is SVGIG (reference sequence). This chain's CDR3 is CAWSPGGAGNQPQHF. CDR3 bases: TGTGCCTGGAGCCCTGGGGGGGCGGGCAATCAGCCCCAGCATTTT. Full variable domain (missing parts from reference TRBV30 and TRBJ1-5): SQTIHQWPATLVQPVGSPLSLECTVEGTSNPNLYWYRQAAGRGLQLLFYSVGIGQISSEVPQNLSASRPQDRQFILSSKKLLLSDSGFYLCAWSPGGAGNQPQHFGDGTRLSIL.

This clone appeared once. CDR3 sequence: CASSPGQGGEKLFF. Here the CDR3 DNA reads TGTGCCAGCAGCCCGGGACAGGGAGGGGAAAAACTGTTTTTT. The chain is built from TRBV7-9 and TRBJ1-4, with 9 bases identical to TRBD1. CDR3 length: 14 amino acids. The V segment lost 5 bases and the J segment 8 bases; nucleotides outside the gene matches: 6. Germline V gene sequence: CDR1 SEHNR, CDR2 FQNEAQ (reference sequence).

CDR3 residues: CASSSRMTLRNQETQYF. The CDR3 DNA is TGTGCCAGTAGTTCTAGAATGACGTTACGAAACCAAGAGACCCAGTACTTC. The chain couples TRBV19 to TRBJ2-5; D is unclear. Germline V gene data show CDR1 as LNHDA and CDR2 as SQIVND (reference sequence). The CDR3 is 17 residues long. The V end was cut by 5 bases, the J end by 0 bases, with 19 bases between.

Here the CDR3 DNA reads TGCAGCGTTAACAATGGGCGCACAGATACGCAGTATTTT. This encodes CSVNNGRTDTQYF. The chain employs TRBV29-1 and TRBJ2-3; D not resolved. V was trimmed by 5 bases and J by 1 base, leaving 10 bases between them. The germline CDR1 and CDR2 sequences are SQVTM and ANQGSEA. This CDR3 has 13 amino acids.

This chain links TRBV28 with TRBJ1-6, with 8 positions matching TRBD1. V lost 6 bases, J lost 8 bases, and 3 bases stayed unmatched. From germline, CDR1 is MDHEN and CDR2 SYDVKM. This CDR3 spans 13 amino acids. The CDR3 DNA reads TGTGCCAGCAGGTACAGGGGGGATTCACCCCTCCACTTT. Amino acid sequence: CASRYRGDSPLHF. Based on the CDR3 plus reference TRBV28 and TRBJ1-6, the full variable domain is DVKVTQSSRYLVKRTGEKVFLECVQDMDHENMFWYRQDPGLGLRLIYFSYDVKMKEKGDIPEGYSVSREKKERFSLILESASTNQTSMYLCASRYRGDSPLHFGNGTRLTVT.

This chain connects TRBV6-1 to TRBJ1-6, with D possibly matching TRBD1 (5 bases). Trimming pared 10 bases from V and 7 bases from J, leaving 20 bases between. The CDR3 is 15 amino acids. The V gene's germline CDR1 is MNHNS and CDR2 SASEGT. The CDR3, as DNA: TGTGCCAACTCCCCCGATACAGGCGGCAATTCACCCCTCCACTTT. This encodes CANSPDTGGNSPLHF.

The rearrangement uses TRBV13 and TRBJ2-6, with a weak D call TRBD1 (5 bases). V was shortened by 2 bases and J by 4 bases, with 12 bases between the two germline ends. The CDR3 covers 16 residues. The germline V gene encodes CDR1 PRHDT and CDR2 FYEKMQ (reference sequence). In DNA form, the CDR3 reads TGTGCCAGCAGCTTATTAGTAGGGGCCGGGGCCAACGTCCTGACTTTC. It translates to CASSLLVGAGANVLTF.

The chain couples TRBV7-9 to TRBJ1-3; possible D gene TRBD1, 5 bases. Deletions cut 5 bases from V and 0 bases from J, with 14 bases between. CDR1 is SEHNR and CDR2 is FQNEAQ in the germline V gene (reference sequence). The CDR3 loop spans 16 amino acids. CDR3 sequence: CASSHPTASSGNTIYF. CDR3 nucleotides: TGTGCCAGCAGCCATCCGACAGCCTCCTCTGGAAACACCATATATTTT. Together with reference TRBV7-9 and TRBJ1-3, the CDR3 gives the full variable domain: DTGVSQNPRHKITKRGQNVTFRCDPISEHNRLYWYRQTLGQGPEFLTYFQNEAQLEKSRLLSDRFSAERPKGSFSTLEIQRTEQGDSAMYLCASSHPTASSGNTIYFGEGSWLTVV.

A single count supports this clone. J is TRBJ1-1 and V is TRBV5-1; the D gene is possibly TRBD1 (6 bases). The CDR3 spans 13 residues. Trimming removed 4 bases at V and 8 bases at J, with 15 bases between. Germline CDR1 is SGHRS and CDR2 is YFSETQ. In DNA, the CDR3 is TGCGCCAGCAGCGCCACCTTGGGGACAGAAGCTTTCTTT. This codes for CASSATLGTEAFF. The full variable domain, in which reference TRBV5-1 and TRBJ1-1 provide the parts outside the CDR3, is KAGVTQTPRYLIKTRGQQVTLSCSPISGHRSVSWYQQTPGQGLQFLFEYFSETQRNKGNFPGRFSGRQFSNSRSEMNVSTLELGDSALYLCASSATLGTEAFFGQGTRLTVV.

V and J are TRBV5-1 and TRBJ2-2, with 12 bases identical to TRBD1. CDR1 and CDR2 (germline): SGHRS, YFSETQ. V was pared by 4 bases and J by 3 bases, with 7 bases of the junction left unmatched. This CDR3 is 17 amino acids long. CDR3 nucleotide sequence: TGCGCCAGCAGCCGCCGGGACAGGGGGCGATACACCGGGGAGCTGTTTTTT. Its translation: CASSRRDRGRYTGELFF. Full variable domain (missing parts from reference TRBV5-1 and TRBJ2-2): KAGVTQTPRYLIKTRGQQVTLSCSPISGHRSVSWYQQTPGQGLQFLFEYFSETQRNKGNFPGRFSGRQFSNSRSEMNVSTLELGDSALYLCASSRRDRGRYTGELFFGEGSRLTVL.

This clone came up once. This rearrangement joins TRBV28 to TRBJ2-7; D may be TRBD1 or TRBD2 (5 bases each). From germline, CDR1 is MDHEN and CDR2 SYDVKM. CDR3 length: 17 amino acids. Trimming took 3 bases from V and 0 from J, leaving 18 bases between them. As DNA, the CDR3 is TGTGCCAGCAGTTTTGGGGCGGGCCAGAGGAGCTCCTACGAGCAGTACGTC. This codes for CASSFGAGQRSSYEQYV.

The chain links TRBV14 to TRBJ1-1; 7 bases are shared with TRBD1. The CDR3 is 13 residues long. The ends lost 4 bases at V and 1 base at J; junction bases unmatched: 0. Germline-derived CDR1 and CDR2 are SGHDN and FVKESK. CDR3 DNA sequence: TGTGCCAGCAGCCGGGACAGGAACACTGAAGCTTTCTTT. It encodes CASSRDRNTEAFF.

The J gene is TRBJ1-1, the V gene TRBV7-9; D remains unclear. This CDR3 is 14 amino acids long. Trimming removed 5 bases from V and 0 bases from J, with 10 bases in between. Germline V gene data show CDR1 as SEHNR and CDR2 as FQNEAQ (reference sequence). The CDR3 DNA is TGTGCCAGCAGCCTGAGTTTGGTGAACACTGAAGCTTTCTTT. Encoded protein: CASSLSLVNTEAFF.

The chain joins TRBV5-1 to TRBJ1-2, with D unclear. The CDR3 extends over 15 amino acids. Germline CDR1 is SGHRS and CDR2 is YFSETQ. V dropped 0 bases and J dropped 0 bases, with 9 bases sitting between them. The CDR3 protein is CASSLASEANYGYTF. DNA for the CDR3: TGCGCCAGCAGCTTGGCCAGCGAAGCTAACTATGGCTACACCTTC.

The chain has TRBV2 and TRBJ2-3; no clear D gene. The CDR3 has 14 amino acids. Looked up from germline, CDR1 is SNHLY and CDR2 is FYNNEI. Trimming took 3 bases from V and 6 from J, leaving 13 bases between them. The CDR3 is CASSDPGSRDTQYF. As DNA, the CDR3 is TGTGCCAGCAGTGACCCCGGAAGTAGGGATACGCAGTATTTT.

The chain is built from TRBV30 and TRBJ1-6; 9 bases line up with TRBD1. The CDR3 spans 14 residues. V lost 5 bases, J lost 8 bases, and 7 bases stayed unmatched. CDR1 and CDR2 from the germline V gene are GTSNPN and SVGIG (reference sequence). The CDR3 here is CAWDRDRVDSPLHF. CDR3 coding DNA: TGTGCCTGGGACAGGGACAGGGTAGATTCACCCCTCCACTTT.

Concerning this clone: Germline and junction disagree at one end, which may indicate a read error. This chain links TRBV7-7 with TRBJ2-2; no clear D gene. The germline CDR1 and CDR2 sequences are SSHAT and FNYEAQ (reference sequence). The CDR3 is 14 residues long. The CDR3 DNA reads as TGTGCTAGCAGCCCGGGCCTGAACACCGGGGAGCTGTTTTTT. This sequence encodes CASSPGLNTGELFF.

This clone has a single count. The chain employs TRBV10-3 and TRBJ1-2; 7 positions match TRBD1. The germline CDR1 and CDR2 sequences are ENHRY and SYGVKD. The CDR3 spans 14 residues. J lost 4 bases, V lost 6 bases, and 8 bases had no gene match. CDR3 bases: TGTGCCATCAGAGTGACAGGGACGGGCTATGGCTACACCTTC. It specifies CAIRVTGTGYGYTF.

This clone was seen a single time. V and J are TRBV27 and TRBJ2-3, with 9 bases aligning to TRBD2. CDR1 MNHEY and CDR2 SMNVEV come from the germline V gene (reference sequence). CDR3 length: 16 residues. V shed 1 base and J 4 bases; nucleotides not matched to a gene: 6. The CDR3 loop is CASSLLGGGASDTQYF. In nucleotides, the CDR3 is TGTGCCAGCAGTTTATTGGGCGGGGGGGCCTCAGATACGCAGTATTTT.

V gene TRBV9 combines with J gene TRBJ2-1, with TRBD1 identical over 7 bases. The V segment lost 3 bases and the J segment 4 bases; nucleotides outside the gene matches: 7. The CDR3 spans 15 residues. Germline V gene sequence: CDR1 SGDLS, CDR2 YYNGEE. As DNA, the CDR3 is TGTGCCAGCAGCGCGTCCGGGACAGCTTACAATGAGCAGTTCTTC. Translation gives CASSASGTAYNEQFF.

The V and J genes are TRBV5-4 and TRBJ2-2; perhaps TRBD1 as D (6 bases). This CDR3 has 14 amino acids. Germline lookup yields CDR1 SGHNT and CDR2 YYREEE (reference sequence). V lost 2 bases and J 1 base, leaving 6 bases between the germline ends. CDR3 in DNA: TGTGCCAGCAGCTTACAGGGGAACACCGGGGAGCTGTTTTTT. It codes for CASSLQGNTGELFF.

The rearrangement links TRBV10-3 to TRBJ2-1; TRBD2 matches 12 bases. Trimming removed 6 bases from V and 5 bases from J; junction bases left unmatched: 2. The germline CDR1 and CDR2 sequences are ENHRY and SYGVKD. The CDR3 sequence is 14 residues long. CDR3 loop: CAIRTSGGNNEQFF. In DNA form, the CDR3 reads TGTGCCATCAGGACTAGCGGGGGCAACAATGAGCAGTTCTTC.